This T cell receptor (beta chain) was captured in a study of hypomethylating agent response in myelodysplastic syndrome. Study information: Six or seven patients responded with complete response or hematologic improvement; five did not.

As to this clone: The antigen remains undetermined.

Each sample had roughly 0.4 ug DNA, as two 200 ng replicates, at survey resolution. The authors' processing: VDJdb flagged under 2% of fewer than 200,000 unique clonotypes as previously reported viral-epitope-specific. Libraries were prepared by immunoSEQ multiplex PCR; TCRdb keeps only in-frame clonotypes and omits some of them. That table supplies the V and J calls and clone size; D and trimming were determined from the DNA. The sample shows about 3,500 clones, roughly four fifths of them seen only once. There are 12 residues in the CDR3. Trimming removed 7 bases from V and 0 bases from J, with 7 bases in between. Looked up from germline, CDR1 is SGDLS and CDR2 is YYNGEE. Study-wide points: Possible novel MDS antigen recognition by shared GLIPH2 clusters needs experimental validation.

This clonotype was obtained from a human donor with myelodysplastic syndrome. The sample was bone marrow, taken before or after starting hypomethylating agent treatment for myelodysplastic syndrome (not recorded which). The chain carries TRBV9 and TRBJ1-1; TRBD1 is a possible D gene (5 bases). CDR3 nucleotides: TGTGCCAGCGAGGGGATGAACACTGAAGCTTTCTTT. It specifies CASEGMNTEAFF.